This entry concerns a single T cell receptor (beta chain). Original processing notes: Reference gene primer amplification gave nucleated cell count estimates. Using immunoSEQ multiplex PCR, the repertoire was profiled, and TCRdb retains in-frame clones only, with some absent. Clone size and the V and J calls come from that table; the DNA yielded D and trimming. In the table there are 45,000 to 55,000 clones, more than 70% of which are singletons. There are 13 residues in the CDR3. The V gene's germline CDR1 is SEHNR and CDR2 FQNEAQ (reference sequence). V was clipped by 5 bases and J by 3 bases, with 10 bases between them. The sample comes from a study of blood T cell repertoires in COVID-19.

This clonotype originated in an older man with active COVID-19. What was sequenced was peripheral blood. This rearrangement joins TRBV7-9 to TRBJ1-1; D is possibly TRBD1 (5 bases). CDR3 loop: CASSRQTDTEAFF. The DNA of the CDR3 is TGTGCCAGCAGCCGACAGACCGACACTGAAGCTTTCTTT.